These 19 T cell receptor beta chains were sequenced from one sample in a study of shared clonotypes between healthy human individuals. TCRdb's table, derived via immunoSEQ multiplex PCR, lists solely in-frame clones and lacks some. The top ten clones hold approximately 0.4% of a sample with millions of clones, 85% to 95% of them seen once. Material: naive CD4+ T cells from PBMCs. This sample's subset: CD45RA+ positively selected. These receptors came from a man aged 18 to 35 in good health. Some clones in this sample may be carry-over from other donors' samples.

This clone has just one count. V gene TRBV5-1 combines with J gene TRBJ2-1, with D possibly being TRBD1 or TRBD2 (5 bases each). V lost 4 bases, J lost 3 bases, and 14 bases lay in between. Looked up from germline, CDR1 is SGHRS and CDR2 is YFSETQ. The CDR3 runs to 15 residues. The CDR3 here is CASSPGTAGYNEQFF. CDR3 coding DNA: TGCGCCAGCAGCCCAGGGACGGCGGGCTACAATGAGCAGTTCTTC. Variable domain in full (rest from reference TRBV5-1 and TRBJ2-1): KAGVTQTPRYLIKTRGQQVTLSCSPISGHRSVSWYQQTPGQGLQFLFEYFSETQRNKGNFPGRFSGRQFSNSRSEMNVSTLELGDSALYLCASSPGTAGYNEQFFGPGTRLTVL.

On this clone: The junction departs from germline at one end; a sequencing error may be responsible. The chain carries TRBV7-2 and TRBJ2-7; tentatively, D is TRBD2 (8 bases). CDR1 SGHTA and CDR2 FQGNSA come from the germline V gene. The length of the CDR3 is 12 residues. In DNA, the CDR3 is TGTGCCAGCAGCCCCCGGGAGGGACAGAGATGCTTC. Amino acid sequence: CASSPREGQRCF.

V gene TRBV5-4 combines with J gene TRBJ2-7; 9 bases are shared with TRBD2. CDR1 is SGHNT and CDR2 is YYREEE in the germline V gene (reference sequence). J gave up 6 bases and V 0 bases, and 7 bases lay outside the gene matches. CDR3 length equals 15 residues. In DNA, the CDR3 is TGTGCCAGCAGCTTGGGCGGGACTAGCATAAGCGAGCAGTACTTC. Its translation is CASSLGGTSISEQYF.

This clone showed up just once. This sequence joins TRBV25-1 and TRBJ2-4; TRBD1 matches 9 bases. CDR3 length: 14 residues. Germline values: CDR1 MGHDK, CDR2 SYGVNS. With 5 bases clipped from V and 7 bases from J, the junction kept 6 bases outside the gene matches. Written as DNA, the CDR3 is TGTGCCAGCAGTCCCCGGGACAGGGAGAACATTCAGTACTTC. Its protein is CASSPRDRENIQYF.

The J gene is TRBJ1-3, the V gene TRBV6-5; TRBD1 is a possible D gene (5 bases). CDR1 MNHEY and CDR2 SVGAGI come from the germline V gene. CDR3 size: 16 residues. V was cut by 4 bases and J by 3 bases, with 16 bases left in between. The CDR3 protein is CASSSRVGVDGNTIYF. For the CDR3, the DNA is TGTGCCAGCAGTTCCAGGGTTGGCGTTGATGGAAACACCATATATTTT.

The V call is TRBV25-1, the J call TRBJ2-5; D remains ambiguous. Per the germline V gene, CDR1 is MGHDK and CDR2 is SYGVNS. The CDR3 runs to 16 residues. V lost 3 bases to trimming and J lost 5 bases, with 19 bases between them. The DNA for the CDR3 is TGTGCCAGCAGTGACCTCGGACGGCTCGATAGGGAGACCCAGTACTTC. It codes for CASSDLGRLDRETQYF. The full variable domain, its missing parts supplied by reference TRBV25-1 and TRBJ2-5, is EADIYQTPRYLVIGTGKKITLECSQTMGHDKMYWYQQDPGMELHLIHYSYGVNSTEKGDLSSESTVSRIRTEHFPLTLESARPSHTSQYLCASSDLGRLDRETQYFGPGTRLLVL.

The chain has TRBV5-1 and TRBJ2-2; D is undetermined. The germline V gene encodes CDR1 SGHRS and CDR2 YFSETQ. The CDR3 loop spans 15 amino acids. V gave up 1 base and J gave up 6 bases, with 13 bases separating them. The CDR3 DNA reads TGCGCCAGCAGCTTGCTGGGGTCCGGCGCCGGGGAGCTGTTTTTT. It specifies CASSLLGSGAGELFF.

V gene TRBV7-9 combines with J gene TRBJ2-1; 7 positions match TRBD1. This CDR3 comprises 14 residues. After removal of 3 bases from V and 7 bases from J, the junction contained 6 bases not matched to a gene. CDR1 and CDR2 (germline): SEHNR, FQNEAQ (reference sequence). The CDR3 nucleotides are TGTGCCAGCAGCTTCACCGGGACAGTAAATGAGCAGTTCTTC. This sequence encodes CASSFTGTVNEQFF.

The rearrangement uses TRBV18 and TRBJ2-2; 7 bases line up with TRBD1. The CDR3 extends over 16 amino acids. V lost 2 bases to trimming and J lost 4 bases; unmatched junction nucleotides: 7. Germline V gene data show CDR1 as KGHSH and CDR2 as LQKENI. CDR3: CASSPYTGDVTGELFF. CDR3 bases: TGTGCCAGCTCACCATATACAGGGGACGTCACCGGGGAGCTGTTTTTT.

This chain uses TRBV19 with TRBJ1-1; D is perhaps TRBD1 (6 bases). V was clipped by 6 bases and J by 4 bases, with 15 bases between them. Germline assignment: CDR1 LNHDA and CDR2 SQIVND (reference sequence). This CDR3 is 14 amino acids long. The CDR3 DNA sequence: TGTGCCAGTAGGGATCAGGGCAGGGGCACTGAAGCTTTCTTT. This sequence encodes CASRDQGRGTEAFF.

Here the CDR3 DNA reads TGTGCCAGCAGCTCGATGACTAGTCCCATCGGGGATGAGCAGTTCTTC. Its translation: CASSSMTSPIGDEQFF. The gene calls are TRBV2 and TRBJ2-1; tentative D call: TRBD2 (6 bases). The germline CDR1 and CDR2 sequences are SNHLY and FYNNEI. V was trimmed by 6 bases and J by 8 bases, leaving 23 bases between them. CDR3 length equals 16 residues.

In its sample, this clone was seen once. This chain links TRBV5-8 with TRBJ2-7, with D possibly TRBD2 on 6 matching bases. CDR1 SGHTS and CDR2 YDEGEE come from the germline V gene. This CDR3 comprises 15 residues. Trimming left V 4 bases short and J 1 base short, with 15 bases between. Here the CDR3 reads CASSPRRDGSYEQYF. The CDR3 region has the DNA TGTGCCAGCAGCCCAAGGAGGGACGGTTCCTACGAGCAGTACTTC. The variable domain in full, completed from reference TRBV5-8 and TRBJ2-7, reads EAGVTQSPTHLIKTRGQQATLRCSPISGHTSVYWYQQALGLGLQFLLWYDEGEERNRGNFPPRFSGRQFPNYSSELNVNALELEDSALYLCASSPRRDGSYEQYFGPGTRLTVT.

The chain has TRBV9 and TRBJ2-3; 7 bases agree with TRBD2. CDR3 length: 15 amino acids. Trimming at V came to 0 bases and at J to 4 bases, leaving 5 bases not matched to a gene. The V gene's germline CDR1 is SGDLS and CDR2 YYNGEE. The CDR3 is CASSVGGSRADTQYF. The CDR3 nucleotides read TGTGCCAGCAGCGTAGGCGGGAGTAGGGCAGATACGCAGTATTTT.

This sequence joins TRBV15 and TRBJ1-4; 8 bases are shared with TRBD1. V shed 0 bases and J 8 bases; nucleotides not matched to a gene: 11. The CDR3 extends over 17 amino acids. Germline V gene data show CDR1 as LNHNV and CDR2 as YYDKDF (reference sequence). CDR3 DNA: TGTGCCACCAGCAGAGATCGAATCAGGGGGCAGAGGGAAAAACTGTTTTTT. The encoded protein is CATSRDRIRGQREKLFF.

This clone was recorded a few times. The V call is TRBV19, the J call TRBJ1-2; D remains ambiguous. Germline CDR1 is LNHDA and CDR2 is SQIVND (reference sequence). The CDR3 extends over 13 amino acids. Deletions cut 4 bases from V and 4 bases from J, with 10 bases between. CDR3 amino acids: CASSNAMGYGYTF. DNA of the CDR3: TGTGCCAGTAGTAATGCCATGGGCTATGGCTACACCTTC.

The V call is TRBV6-5, the J call TRBJ2-7; 9 bases align to TRBD2. V dropped 3 bases and J dropped 3; count of bases not matched to a gene: 6. Germline-derived CDR1 and CDR2 are MNHEY and SVGAGI. The CDR3 is 15 amino acids. The CDR3 spells CASSYHLAGIYEQYF. CDR3 DNA sequence: TGTGCCAGCAGTTATCACCTAGCGGGAATCTACGAGCAGTACTTC.

The chain joins TRBV6-4 to TRBJ2-2; 13 nucleotides align to TRBD2. Germline CDR1 reads MRHNA; CDR2 reads SNTAGT. After removal of 4 bases from V and 0 bases from J, the junction contained 2 bases not matched to a gene. The CDR3 is made up of 17 amino acids. The CDR3 reads CASSAGTSGTNTGELFF. The CDR3 bases are TGTGCCAGCAGTGCAGGGACTAGCGGGACGAACACCGGGGAGCTGTTTTTT.

The J gene is TRBJ2-7, the V gene TRBV2, with TRBD2 matching 10 bases. The CDR3 sequence is 15 residues long. From germline, CDR1 is SNHLY and CDR2 FYNNEI. V trimming: 3 bases; J trimming: 4 bases; junction bases outside the gene matches: 6. The CDR3 DNA is TGTGCCAGCAGTGACATGGCTAGCGGGAGTTACGAGCAGTACTTC. Its translation: CASSDMASGSYEQYF.

CDR3 in amino acids: CASSPTRVEEAFF. DNA for the CDR3: TGTGCCAGCTCACCAACCCGCGTGGAAGAAGCTTTCTTT. The J gene is TRBJ1-1, the V gene TRBV18; D gene uncertain. Germline V gene lookup returns CDR1 KGHSH and CDR2 LQKENI. The CDR3 has 13 amino acids. Trimming pared 2 bases from V and 8 bases from J, leaving 12 bases between.